The 4 T cell receptor beta chains listed next were all sequenced from one sample in a study of sequential checkpoint blockade in melanoma. Indicated treatment: randomized to nivolumab then ipilimumab (arm A) or the reverse (arm B). The assay was immunoSEQ multiplex PCR, and TCRdb's table has in-frame clones only and misses some. The sample lists tens of thousands of clones, around 88% occurring once. Sequences were derived from CD8+ T cells sorted from blood (inferred from file names), sampled from a patient given nivolumab and ipilimumab in sequence. The receptors originated from a human donor with melanoma.

This chain links TRBV5-6 with TRBJ1-4; D gene uncertain. The length of the CDR3 is 13 residues. CDR1 and CDR2 (germline): SGHDT, YYEEEE. V was pared by 4 bases and J by 4 bases, with 8 bases between. The CDR3 spells CASSVGSNEKLFF. For the CDR3, the DNA is TGTGCCAGCAGCGTAGGGAGTAATGAAAAACTGTTTTTT.

The chain links TRBV9 to TRBJ2-5; D is perhaps TRBD1 (5 bases). Trimming took 2 bases from V and 4 from J, leaving 12 bases between them. Germline V CDR1 and CDR2: SGDLS, YYNGEE. The CDR3 loop spans 14 amino acids. Here the CDR3 reads CASSVLEGVETQYF. CDR3 DNA sequence: TGTGCCAGCAGCGTTCTGGAAGGGGTAGAGACCCAGTACTTC. Drawing the rest from reference TRBV9 and TRBJ2-5, the complete variable domain is DSGVTQTPKHLITATGQRVTLRCSPRSGDLSVYWYQQSLDQGLQFLIQYYNGEERAKGNILERFSAQQFPDLHSELNLSSLELGDSALYFCASSVLEGVETQYFGPGTRLLVL.

The gene calls are TRBV5-5 and TRBJ2-7; 7 bases are a match to TRBD1. Trimming took 0 bases from V and 0 from J; bases not matched to a gene: 6. The length of the CDR3 is 16 residues. From germline, CDR1 is SGHKS and CDR2 YYEKEE (reference sequence). CDR3 DNA: TGTGCCAGCAGCTTGGGTACAGGGGAGAGCTCCTACGAGCAGTACTTC. This codes for CASSLGTGESSYEQYF.

The chain combines TRBV6-5 with TRBJ1-1, with 8 bases that match TRBD1. The CDR3 spans 15 residues. Germline V gene sequence: CDR1 MNHEY, CDR2 SVGAGI. V lost 6 bases to trimming and J lost 5 bases; unmatched junction nucleotides: 11. The CDR3 sequence: CASRLRTGSETEAFF. CDR3 bases: TGTGCCAGCAGACTACGGACAGGGTCGGAGACTGAAGCTTTCTTT.